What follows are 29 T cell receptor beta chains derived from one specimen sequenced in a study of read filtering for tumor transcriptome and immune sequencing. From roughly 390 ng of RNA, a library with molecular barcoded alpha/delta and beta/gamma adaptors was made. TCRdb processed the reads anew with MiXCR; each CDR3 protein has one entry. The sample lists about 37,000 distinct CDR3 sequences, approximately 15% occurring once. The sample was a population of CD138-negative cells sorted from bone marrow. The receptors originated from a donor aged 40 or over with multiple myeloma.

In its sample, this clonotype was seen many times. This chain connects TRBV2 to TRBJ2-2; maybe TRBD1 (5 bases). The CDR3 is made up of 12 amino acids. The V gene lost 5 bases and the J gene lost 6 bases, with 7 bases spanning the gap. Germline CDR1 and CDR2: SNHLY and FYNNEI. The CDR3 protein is CASSTGPGELFF. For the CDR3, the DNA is TGTGCCAGCAGTACAGGACCCGGGGAGCTGTTTTTT.

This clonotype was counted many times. Here the CDR3 DNA reads TGTGCCAGCAGCCGGACAGGGGTTATCGACGAGCAGTACTTC. This sequence encodes CASSRTGVIDEQYF. The chain uses TRBV7-9 and TRBJ2-7; 9 nucleotides agree with TRBD1. This CDR3 contains 14 residues. Germline V gene sequence: CDR1 SEHNR, CDR2 FQNEAQ (reference sequence). Trimming removed 5 bases from V and 5 bases from J; junction bases left unmatched: 7.

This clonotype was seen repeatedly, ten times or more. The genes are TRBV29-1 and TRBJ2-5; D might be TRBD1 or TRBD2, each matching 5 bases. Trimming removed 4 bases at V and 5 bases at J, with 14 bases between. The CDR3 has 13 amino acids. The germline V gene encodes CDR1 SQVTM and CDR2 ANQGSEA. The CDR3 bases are TGCAGCGTTGTAGAGGGACCAAGTGAGACCCAGTACTTC. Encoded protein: CSVVEGPSETQYF.

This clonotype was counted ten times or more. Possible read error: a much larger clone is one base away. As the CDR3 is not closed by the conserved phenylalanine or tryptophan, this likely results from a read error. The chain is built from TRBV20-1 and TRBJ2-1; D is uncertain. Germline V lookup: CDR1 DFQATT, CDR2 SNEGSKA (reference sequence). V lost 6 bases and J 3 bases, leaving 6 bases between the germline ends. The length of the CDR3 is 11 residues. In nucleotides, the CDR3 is TGCAGTGCCGACCACTACAATGAGCAGTTCTCC. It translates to CSADHYNEQFS.

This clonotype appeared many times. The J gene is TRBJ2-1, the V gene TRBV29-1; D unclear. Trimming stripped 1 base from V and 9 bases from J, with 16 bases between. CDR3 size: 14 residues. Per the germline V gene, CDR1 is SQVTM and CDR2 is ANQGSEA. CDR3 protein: CSVEGLVSWGEQFF. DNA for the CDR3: TGCAGCGTTGAAGGTCTGGTTTCCTGGGGTGAGCAGTTCTTC.

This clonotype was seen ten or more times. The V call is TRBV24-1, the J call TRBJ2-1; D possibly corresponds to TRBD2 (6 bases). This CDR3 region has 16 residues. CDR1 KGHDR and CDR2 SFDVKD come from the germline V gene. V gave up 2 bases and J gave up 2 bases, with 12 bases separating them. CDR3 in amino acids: CATSDSSSVAYNEQFF. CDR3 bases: TGTGCCACCAGTGATTCGTCTAGCGTCGCCTACAATGAGCAGTTCTTC.

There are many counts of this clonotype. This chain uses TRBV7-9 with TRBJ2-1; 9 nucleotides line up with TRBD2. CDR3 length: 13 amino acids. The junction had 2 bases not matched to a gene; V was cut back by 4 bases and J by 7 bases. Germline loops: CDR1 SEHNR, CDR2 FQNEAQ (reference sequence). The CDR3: CASSSGLANEQFF. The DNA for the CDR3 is TGTGCCAGCAGCTCGGGACTAGCTAATGAGCAGTTCTTC.

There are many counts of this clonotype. The DNA of the CDR3 is TGTGCCATCAGTCAAGATTTCAACACTGAAGCTTTCTTT. Protein product: CAISQDFNTEAFF. The V gene is TRBV10-3, the J gene TRBJ1-1, with D unresolved. The V end was cut by 5 bases, the J end by 2 bases, with 9 bases between. Germline CDR1 ENHRY, CDR2 SYGVKD. The CDR3 sequence is 13 residues long.

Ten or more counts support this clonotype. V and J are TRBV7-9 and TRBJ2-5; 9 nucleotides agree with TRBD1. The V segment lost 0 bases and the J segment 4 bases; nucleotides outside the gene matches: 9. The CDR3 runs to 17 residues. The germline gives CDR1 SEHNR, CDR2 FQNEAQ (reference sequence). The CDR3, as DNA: TGTGCCAGCAGCTTAGCAGTTGGGGACAGGGCTCCAGAGACCCAGTACTTC. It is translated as CASSLAVGDRAPETQYF.

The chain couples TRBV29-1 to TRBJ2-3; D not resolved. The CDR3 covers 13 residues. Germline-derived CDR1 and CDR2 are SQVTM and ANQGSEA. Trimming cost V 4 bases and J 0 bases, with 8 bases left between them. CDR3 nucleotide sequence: TGCAGCGTTGTTACCAGAAGCACAGATACGCAGTATTTT. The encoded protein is CSVVTRSTDTQYF.

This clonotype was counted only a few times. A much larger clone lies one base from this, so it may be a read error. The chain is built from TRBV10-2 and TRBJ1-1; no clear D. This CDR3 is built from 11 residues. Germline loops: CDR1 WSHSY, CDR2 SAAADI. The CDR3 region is CASCGRTVAFF. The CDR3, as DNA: TGCGCCAGTTGTGGGAGAACTGTAGCTTTCTTT.

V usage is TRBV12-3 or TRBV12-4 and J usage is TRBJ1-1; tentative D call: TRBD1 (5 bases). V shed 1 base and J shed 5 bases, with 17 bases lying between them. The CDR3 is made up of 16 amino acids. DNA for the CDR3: TGTGCCAGCAGTTTAGAAGCTACAGGACGGGGAACTGAAGCTTTCTTT. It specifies CASSLEATGRGTEAFF.

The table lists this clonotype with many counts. The CDR3 nucleotides read TGTGCCAGCAGCTTTGCGAGAATTAATTCACCCCTCCACTTT. As protein: CASSFARINSPLHF. The chain employs TRBV7-9 and TRBJ1-6; D not resolved. V was trimmed by 3 bases and J by 6 bases, leaving 9 bases between them. Germline CDR1 and CDR2: SEHNR and FQNEAQ (reference sequence). The CDR3 runs to 14 residues.

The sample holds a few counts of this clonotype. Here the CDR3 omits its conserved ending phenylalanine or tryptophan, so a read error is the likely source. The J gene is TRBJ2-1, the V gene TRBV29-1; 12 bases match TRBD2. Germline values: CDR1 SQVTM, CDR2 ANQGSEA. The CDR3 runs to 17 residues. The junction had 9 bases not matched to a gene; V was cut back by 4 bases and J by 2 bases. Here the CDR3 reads CSVGPSGRAPTYNEQFS. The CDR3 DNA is TGCAGCGTTGGTCCTAGCGGGAGGGCCCCCACCTACAATGAGCAGTTCTCC.

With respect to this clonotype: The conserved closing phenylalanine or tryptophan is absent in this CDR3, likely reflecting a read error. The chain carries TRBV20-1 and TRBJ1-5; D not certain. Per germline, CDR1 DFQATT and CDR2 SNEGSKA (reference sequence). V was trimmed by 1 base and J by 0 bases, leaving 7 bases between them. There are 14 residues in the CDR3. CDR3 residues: CSARVGVSNQPQHL. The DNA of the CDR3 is TGCAGTGCTAGAGTGGGTGTTAGCAATCAGCCCCAGCATCTT.

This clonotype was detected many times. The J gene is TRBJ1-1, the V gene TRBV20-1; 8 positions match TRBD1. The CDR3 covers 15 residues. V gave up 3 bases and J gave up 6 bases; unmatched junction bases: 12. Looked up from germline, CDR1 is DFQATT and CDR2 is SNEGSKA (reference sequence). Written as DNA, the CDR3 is TGCAGTGCTAGTCCTTGGACAGGGACTTCCGCTGAAGCTTTCTTT. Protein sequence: CSASPWTGTSAEAFF.

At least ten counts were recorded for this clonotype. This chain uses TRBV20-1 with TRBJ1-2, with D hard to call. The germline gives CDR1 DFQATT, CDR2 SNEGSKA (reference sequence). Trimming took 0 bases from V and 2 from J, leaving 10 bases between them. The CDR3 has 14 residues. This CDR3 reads CSARDPRANYGYTF. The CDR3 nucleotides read TGCAGTGCTAGAGATCCGAGGGCGAACTATGGCTACACCTTC.

DNA for the CDR3: TGCGCCAGCAGCTCACGACAGGGGGCCTCCTACGAGCAGTACTTC. This gives the protein CASSSRQGASYEQYF. This chain links TRBV5-1 with TRBJ2-7; 10 bases agree with TRBD1. Germline-derived CDR1 and CDR2 are SGHRS and YFSETQ. This CDR3 has 15 residues. V shed 3 bases, J shed 0 bases, and the junction held 3 bases outside the gene matches. The variable domain in full, with the rest retrieved from reference TRBV5-1 and TRBJ2-7, is KAGVTQTPRYLIKTRGQQVTLSCSPISGHRSVSWYQQTPGQGLQFLFEYFSETQRNKGNFPGRFSGRQFSNSRSEMNVSTLELGDSALYLCASSSRQGASYEQYFGPGTRLTVT.

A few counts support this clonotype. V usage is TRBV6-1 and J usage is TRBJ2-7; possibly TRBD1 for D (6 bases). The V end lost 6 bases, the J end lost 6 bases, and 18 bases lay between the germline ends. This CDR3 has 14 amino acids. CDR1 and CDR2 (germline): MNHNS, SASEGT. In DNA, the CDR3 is TGTGCCAGCAGGAAAGACAGGAACGGCGCCGAGCAGTACTTC. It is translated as CASRKDRNGAEQYF.

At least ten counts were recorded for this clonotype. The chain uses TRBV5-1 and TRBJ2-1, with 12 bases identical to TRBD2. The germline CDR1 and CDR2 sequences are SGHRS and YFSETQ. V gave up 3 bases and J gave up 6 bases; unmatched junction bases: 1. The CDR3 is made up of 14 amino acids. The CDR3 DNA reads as TGCGCCAGCAGCTCGACTAGCGGGAGCAATGAGCAGTTCTTC. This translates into CASSSTSGSNEQFF.

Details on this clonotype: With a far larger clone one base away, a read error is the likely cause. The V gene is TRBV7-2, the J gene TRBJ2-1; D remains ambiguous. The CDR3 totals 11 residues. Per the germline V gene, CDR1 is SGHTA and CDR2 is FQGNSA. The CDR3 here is CVSSLVGEQFF. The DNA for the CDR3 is TGTGTCAGCAGCTTAGTCGGTGAGCAGTTCTTC. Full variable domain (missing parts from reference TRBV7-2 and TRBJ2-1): GAGVSQSPSNKVTEKGKDVELRCDPISGHTALYWYRQSLGQGLEFLIYFQGNSAPDKSGLPSDRFSAERTGGSVSTLTIQRTQQEDSAVYLCVSSLVGEQFFGPGTRLTVL.

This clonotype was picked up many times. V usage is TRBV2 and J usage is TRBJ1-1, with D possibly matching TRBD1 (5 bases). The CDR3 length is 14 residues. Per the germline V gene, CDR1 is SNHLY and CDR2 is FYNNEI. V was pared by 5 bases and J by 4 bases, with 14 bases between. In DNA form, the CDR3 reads TGTGCCAGCAGTCCTCCGGGGGGGGGCACTGAAGCTTTCTTT. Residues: CASSPPGGGTEAFF. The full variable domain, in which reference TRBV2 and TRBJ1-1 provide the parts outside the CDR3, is EPEVTQTPSHQVTQMGQEVILRCVPISNHLYFYWYRQILGQKVEFLVSFYNNEISEKSEIFDDQFSVERPDGSNFTLKIRSTKLEDSAMYFCASSPPGGGTEAFFGQGTRLTVV.

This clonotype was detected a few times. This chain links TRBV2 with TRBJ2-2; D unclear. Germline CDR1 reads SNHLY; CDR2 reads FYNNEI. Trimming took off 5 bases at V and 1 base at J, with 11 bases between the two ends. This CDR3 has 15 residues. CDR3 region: CASSRREGNTGELFF. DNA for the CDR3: TGTGCCAGCAGTCGTCGAGAAGGGAACACCGGGGAGCTGTTTTTT. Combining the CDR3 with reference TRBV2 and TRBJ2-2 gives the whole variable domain EPEVTQTPSHQVTQMGQEVILRCVPISNHLYFYWYRQILGQKVEFLVSFYNNEISEKSEIFDDQFSVERPDGSNFTLKIRSTKLEDSAMYFCASSRREGNTGELFFGEGSRLTVL.

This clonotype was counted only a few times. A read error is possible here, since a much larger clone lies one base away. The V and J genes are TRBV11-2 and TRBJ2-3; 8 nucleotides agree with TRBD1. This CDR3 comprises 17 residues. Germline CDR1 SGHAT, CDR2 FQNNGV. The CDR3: CTSSPGRGHLGADTQYF. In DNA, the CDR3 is TGTACCAGCAGCCCAGGCAGGGGGCACTTAGGTGCAGATACGCAGTATTTT.

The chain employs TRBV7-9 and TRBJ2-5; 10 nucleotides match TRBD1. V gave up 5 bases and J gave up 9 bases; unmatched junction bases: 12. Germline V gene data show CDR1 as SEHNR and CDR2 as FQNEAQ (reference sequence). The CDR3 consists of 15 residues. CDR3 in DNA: TGTGCCAGCAGCCTTCAGACAGGGGGCCGGGAGTCCCAGTACTTC. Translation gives CASSLQTGGRESQYF.

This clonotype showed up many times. The CDR3 DNA follows: TGTGCCAGCAGCGGAGGTGCTTCCATAGGCGTCCTAAACACCGGGGAGCTGTTTTTT. This codes for CASSGGASIGVLNTGELFF. This chain connects TRBV13 to TRBJ2-2; a possible D gene is TRBD2 (5 bases). The V end lost 5 bases, the J end lost 2 bases, and 24 bases lay between the germline ends. CDR3 size: 19 residues. Germline CDR1 and CDR2: PRHDT and FYEKMQ (reference sequence).

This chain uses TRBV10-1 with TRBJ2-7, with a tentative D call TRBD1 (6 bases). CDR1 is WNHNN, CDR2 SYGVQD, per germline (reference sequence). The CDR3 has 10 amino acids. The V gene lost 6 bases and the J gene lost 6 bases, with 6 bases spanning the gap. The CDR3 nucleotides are TGCGCCAGCAGACAGGGCGAGCAGTACTTC. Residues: CASRQGEQYF.

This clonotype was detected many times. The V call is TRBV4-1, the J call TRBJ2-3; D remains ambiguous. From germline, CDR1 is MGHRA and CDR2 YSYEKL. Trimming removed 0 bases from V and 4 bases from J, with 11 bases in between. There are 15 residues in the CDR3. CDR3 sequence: CASSQDGQEADTQYF. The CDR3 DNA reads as TGCGCCAGCAGCCAAGACGGGCAGGAAGCAGATACGCAGTATTTT.

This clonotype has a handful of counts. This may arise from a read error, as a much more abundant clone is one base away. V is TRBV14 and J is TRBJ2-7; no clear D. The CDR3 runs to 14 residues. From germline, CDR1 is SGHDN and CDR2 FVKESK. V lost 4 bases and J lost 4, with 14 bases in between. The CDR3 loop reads CASSPGSELYEQYF. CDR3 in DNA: TGTGCCAGCAGCCCCGGATCGGAATTGTACGAGCAGTACTTC.